One TCR beta chain is described in this entry. Germline CDR1 reads LNHDA; CDR2 reads SQIVND (reference sequence). Trimming cost V 4 bases and J 1 base, with 8 bases left between them. The CDR3 is 14 amino acids. How the authors handled the data: By means of reference gene primer amplification, nucleated cell counts were estimated. The data were produced by immunoSEQ multiplex PCR, yet TCRdb's version contains in-frame clones alone and is incomplete. V, J and clone size are taken as reported in that table, and D and trimming were inferred from the DNA itself. The sample records about 120,000 clones, over 85% being singletons. This record belongs to a study of blood T cell repertoires in COVID-19. Across the whole study: Researchers got acute and convalescent COVID-19 samples from the United States, Italy and Spain. PBMCs, B-cell-depleted T cells, or T cells were the source of the cDNA or gDNA that made up the material.

The specimen sequenced was peripheral blood. V and J are TRBV19 and TRBJ1-3; D gene ambiguous. This receptor was taken from a man in his fifties or sixties with active COVID-19. In DNA form, the CDR3 reads TGTGCCAGTAGTAAGCTGTGGTCTGGAAACACCATATATTTT. It translates to CASSKLWSGNTIYF.